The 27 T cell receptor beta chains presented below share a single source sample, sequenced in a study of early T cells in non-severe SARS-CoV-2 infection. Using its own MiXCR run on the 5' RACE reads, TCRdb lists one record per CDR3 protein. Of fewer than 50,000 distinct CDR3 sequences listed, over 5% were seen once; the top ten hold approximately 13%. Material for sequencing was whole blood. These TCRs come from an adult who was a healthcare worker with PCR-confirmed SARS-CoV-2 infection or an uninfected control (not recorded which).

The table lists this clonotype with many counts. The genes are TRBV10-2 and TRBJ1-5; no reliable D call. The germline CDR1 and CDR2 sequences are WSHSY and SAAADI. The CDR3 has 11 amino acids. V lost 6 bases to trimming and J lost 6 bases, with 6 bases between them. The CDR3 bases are TGCGCCAGCAGGCCGGGTCAGCCCCAGCATTTT. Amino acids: CASRPGQPQHF.

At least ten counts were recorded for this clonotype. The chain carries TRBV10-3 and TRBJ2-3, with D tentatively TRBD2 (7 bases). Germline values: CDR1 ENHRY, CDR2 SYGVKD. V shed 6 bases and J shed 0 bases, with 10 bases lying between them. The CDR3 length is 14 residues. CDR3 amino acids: CAIRAGASTDTQYF. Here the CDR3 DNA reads TGTGCCATCAGGGCGGGGGCAAGCACAGATACGCAGTATTTT.

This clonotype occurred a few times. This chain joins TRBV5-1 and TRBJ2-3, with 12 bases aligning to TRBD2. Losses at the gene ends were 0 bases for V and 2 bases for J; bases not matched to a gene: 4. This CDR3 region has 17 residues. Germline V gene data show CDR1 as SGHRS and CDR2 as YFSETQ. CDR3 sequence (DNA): TGCGCCAGCAGCTTGGCCCTAGCGGGGGGGTCCACAGATACGCAGTATTTT. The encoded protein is CASSLALAGGSTDTQYF.

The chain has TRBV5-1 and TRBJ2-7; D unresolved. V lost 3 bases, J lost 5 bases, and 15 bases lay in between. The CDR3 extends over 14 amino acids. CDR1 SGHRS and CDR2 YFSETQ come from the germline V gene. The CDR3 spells CASSSGREWHEQYF. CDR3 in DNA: TGCGCCAGCAGCTCTGGACGTGAATGGCACGAGCAGTACTTC.

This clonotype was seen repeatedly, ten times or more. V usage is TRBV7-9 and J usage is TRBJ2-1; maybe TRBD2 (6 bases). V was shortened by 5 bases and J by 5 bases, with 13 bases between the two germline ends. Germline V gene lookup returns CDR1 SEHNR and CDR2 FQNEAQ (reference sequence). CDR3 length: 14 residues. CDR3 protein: CASSPGWGDNEQFF. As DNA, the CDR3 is TGTGCCAGCAGCCCCGGATGGGGGGACAATGAGCAGTTCTTC.

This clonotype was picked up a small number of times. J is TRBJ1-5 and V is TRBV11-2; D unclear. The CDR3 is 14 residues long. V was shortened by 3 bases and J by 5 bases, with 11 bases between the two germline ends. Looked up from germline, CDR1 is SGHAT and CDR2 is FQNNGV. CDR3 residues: CASSFDPWDQPQHF. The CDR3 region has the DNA TGTGCCAGCAGCTTTGACCCATGGGATCAGCCCCAGCATTTT.

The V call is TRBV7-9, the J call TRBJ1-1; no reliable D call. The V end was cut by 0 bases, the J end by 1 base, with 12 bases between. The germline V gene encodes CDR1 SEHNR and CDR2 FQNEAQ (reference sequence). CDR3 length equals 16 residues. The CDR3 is CASSLAPPDGNTEAFF. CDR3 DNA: TGTGCCAGCAGCTTAGCCCCGCCGGATGGGAACACTGAAGCTTTCTTT.

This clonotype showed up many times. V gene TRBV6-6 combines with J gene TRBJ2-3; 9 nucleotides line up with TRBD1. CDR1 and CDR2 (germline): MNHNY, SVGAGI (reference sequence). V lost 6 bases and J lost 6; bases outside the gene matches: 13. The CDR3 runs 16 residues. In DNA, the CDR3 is TGTGCCAGCAGGGCCTCACAGGGGGCCACTTTCGATACGCAGTATTTT. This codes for CASRASQGATFDTQYF.

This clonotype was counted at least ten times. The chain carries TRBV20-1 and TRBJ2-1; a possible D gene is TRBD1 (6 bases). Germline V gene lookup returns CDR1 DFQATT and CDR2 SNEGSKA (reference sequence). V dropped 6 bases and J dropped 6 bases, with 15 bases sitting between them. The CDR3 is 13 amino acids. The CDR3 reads CSAPLQGGNEQFF. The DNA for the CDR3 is TGCAGTGCCCCCTTACAGGGTGGCAATGAGCAGTTCTTC.

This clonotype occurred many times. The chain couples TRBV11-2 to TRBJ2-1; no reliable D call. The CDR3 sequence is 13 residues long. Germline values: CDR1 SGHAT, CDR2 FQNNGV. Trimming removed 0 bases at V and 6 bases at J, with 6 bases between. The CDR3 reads CASSLDRRNEQFF. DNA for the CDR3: TGTGCCAGCAGCTTAGATCGCCGCAATGAGCAGTTCTTC.

The CDR3 spells CASSYGRSNTGELFF. CDR3 sequence (DNA): TGTGCCAGCAGTTACGGGCGGTCGAACACCGGGGAGCTGTTTTTT. The rearrangement joins TRBV6-5 to TRBJ2-2; D is uncertain. Trimming removed 2 bases at V and 0 bases at J, with 7 bases between. The germline CDR1 and CDR2 sequences are MNHEY and SVGAGI. The CDR3 runs 15 residues.

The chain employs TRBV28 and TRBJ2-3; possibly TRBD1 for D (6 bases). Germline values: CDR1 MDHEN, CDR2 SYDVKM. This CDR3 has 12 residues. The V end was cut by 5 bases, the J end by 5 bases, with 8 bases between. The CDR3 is CASSPRGDTQYF. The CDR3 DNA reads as TGTGCCAGCAGTCCCAGGGGAGATACGCAGTATTTT.

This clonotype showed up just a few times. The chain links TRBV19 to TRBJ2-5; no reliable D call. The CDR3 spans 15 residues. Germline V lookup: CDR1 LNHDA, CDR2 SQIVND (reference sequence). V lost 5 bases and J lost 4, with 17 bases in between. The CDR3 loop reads CASSPSSPARETQYF. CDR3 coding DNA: TGTGCCAGTAGTCCCTCGAGTCCAGCCAGAGAGACCCAGTACTTC.

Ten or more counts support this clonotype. The chain's CDR3 is CASSVDGASGETQYF. In DNA, the CDR3 is TGTGCCAGCAGCGTAGATGGGGCCAGTGGGGAGACCCAGTACTTC. The V call is TRBV9, the J call TRBJ2-5; TRBD1 might be the D (5 bases). The V gene's germline CDR1 is SGDLS and CDR2 YYNGEE. Between the trimmed V and J ends, which lost 0 bases and 5 bases, there was a span of 14 bases. The CDR3 is 15 amino acids.

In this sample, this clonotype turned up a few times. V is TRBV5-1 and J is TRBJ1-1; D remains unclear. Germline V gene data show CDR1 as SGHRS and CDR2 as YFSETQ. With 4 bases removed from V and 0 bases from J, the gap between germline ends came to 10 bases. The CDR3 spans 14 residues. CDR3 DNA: TGCGCCAGCAGCCGCCGGTATTTGAACACTGAAGCTTTCTTT. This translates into CASSRRYLNTEAFF.

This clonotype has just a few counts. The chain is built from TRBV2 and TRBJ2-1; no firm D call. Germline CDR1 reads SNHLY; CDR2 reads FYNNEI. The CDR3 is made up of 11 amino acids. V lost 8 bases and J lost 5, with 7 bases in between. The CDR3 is CASEGNNEQFF. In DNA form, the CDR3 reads TGTGCCAGCGAAGGAAACAATGAGCAGTTCTTC.

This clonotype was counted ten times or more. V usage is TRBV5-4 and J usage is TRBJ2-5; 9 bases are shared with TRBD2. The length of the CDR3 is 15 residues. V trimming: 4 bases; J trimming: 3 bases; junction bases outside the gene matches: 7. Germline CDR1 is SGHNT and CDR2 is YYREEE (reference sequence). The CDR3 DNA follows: TGTGCCAGCAGCCCCTTTGCGGGGGGGGAAGAGACCCAGTACTTC. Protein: CASSPFAGGEETQYF.

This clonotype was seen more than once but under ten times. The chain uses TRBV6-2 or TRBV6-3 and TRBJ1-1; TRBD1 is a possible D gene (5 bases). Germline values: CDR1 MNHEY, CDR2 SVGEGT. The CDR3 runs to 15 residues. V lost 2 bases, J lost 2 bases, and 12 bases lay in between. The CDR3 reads CASSYPRDDNTEAFF. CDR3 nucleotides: TGTGCCAGCAGTTACCCCCGGGACGATAACACTGAAGCTTTCTTT.

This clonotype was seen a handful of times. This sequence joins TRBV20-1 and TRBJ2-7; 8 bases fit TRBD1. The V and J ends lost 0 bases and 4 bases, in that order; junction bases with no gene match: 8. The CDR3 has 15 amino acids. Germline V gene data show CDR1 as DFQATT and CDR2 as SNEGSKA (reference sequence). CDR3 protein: CSARDMGRGLYEQYF. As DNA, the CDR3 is TGCAGTGCTAGAGATATGGGCAGGGGGCTGTACGAGCAGTACTTC.

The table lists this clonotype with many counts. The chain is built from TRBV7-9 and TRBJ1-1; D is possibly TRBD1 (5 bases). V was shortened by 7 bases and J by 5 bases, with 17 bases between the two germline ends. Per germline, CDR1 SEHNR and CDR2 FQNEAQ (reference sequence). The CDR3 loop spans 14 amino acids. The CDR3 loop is CASTFVVGGTEAFF. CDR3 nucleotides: TGTGCCAGCACCTTCGTTGTCGGGGGGACTGAAGCTTTCTTT.

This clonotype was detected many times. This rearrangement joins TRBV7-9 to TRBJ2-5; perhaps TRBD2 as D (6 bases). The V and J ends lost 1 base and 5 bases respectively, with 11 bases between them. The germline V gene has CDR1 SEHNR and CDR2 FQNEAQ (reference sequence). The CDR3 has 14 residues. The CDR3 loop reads CASSLVGAGETQYF. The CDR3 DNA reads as TGTGCCAGCAGCTTAGTAGGTGCGGGGGAGACCCAGTACTTC.

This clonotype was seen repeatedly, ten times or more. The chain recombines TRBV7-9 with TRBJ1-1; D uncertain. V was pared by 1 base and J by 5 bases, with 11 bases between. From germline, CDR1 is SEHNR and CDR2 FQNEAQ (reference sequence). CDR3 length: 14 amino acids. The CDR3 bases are TGTGCCAGCAGCTTAGACGCGGAATGGACTGAAGCTTTCTTT. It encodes CASSLDAEWTEAFF.

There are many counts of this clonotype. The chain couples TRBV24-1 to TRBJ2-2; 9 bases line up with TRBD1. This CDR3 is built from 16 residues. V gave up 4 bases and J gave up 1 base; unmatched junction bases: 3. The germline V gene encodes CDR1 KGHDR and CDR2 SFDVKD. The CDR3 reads CATSDAGQGNTGELFF. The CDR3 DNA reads TGTGCCACCAGTGACGCGGGACAGGGGAACACCGGGGAGCTGTTTTTT.

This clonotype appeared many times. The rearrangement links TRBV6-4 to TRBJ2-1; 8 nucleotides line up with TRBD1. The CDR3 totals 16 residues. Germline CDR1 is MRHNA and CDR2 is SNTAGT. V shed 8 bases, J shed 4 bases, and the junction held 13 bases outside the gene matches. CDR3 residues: CASSPSGTGDYNEQFF. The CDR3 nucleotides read TGTGCCAGCTCTCCCTCCGGGACAGGAGATTACAATGAGCAGTTCTTC.

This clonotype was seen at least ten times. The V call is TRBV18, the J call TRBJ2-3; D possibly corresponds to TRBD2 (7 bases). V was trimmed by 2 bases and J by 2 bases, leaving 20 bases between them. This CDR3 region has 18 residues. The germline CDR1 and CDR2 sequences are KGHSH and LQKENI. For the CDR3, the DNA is TGTGCCAGCTCACCAATGGAGCGCGGGGGCCTAAACACAGATACGCAGTATTTT. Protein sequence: CASSPMERGGLNTDTQYF.

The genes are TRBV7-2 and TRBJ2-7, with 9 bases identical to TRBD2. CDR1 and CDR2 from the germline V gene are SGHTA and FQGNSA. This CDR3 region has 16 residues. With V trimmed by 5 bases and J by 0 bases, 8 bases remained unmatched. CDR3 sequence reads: CASSPSGRGGSYEQYF. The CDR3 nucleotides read TGTGCCAGCAGCCCGTCTGGGCGGGGGGGCTCCTACGAGCAGTACTTC.

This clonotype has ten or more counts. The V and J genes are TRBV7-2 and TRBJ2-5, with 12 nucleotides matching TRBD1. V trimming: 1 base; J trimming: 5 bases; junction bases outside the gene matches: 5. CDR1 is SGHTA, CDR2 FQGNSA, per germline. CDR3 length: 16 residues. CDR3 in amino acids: CASSLVGTGGLETQYF. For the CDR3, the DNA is TGTGCCAGCAGCTTAGTCGGGACAGGGGGCTTGGAGACCCAGTACTTC.